This T cell receptor beta chain was identified in a study of T-cell memory formation after mild COVID-19. About the research overall: Largely, TCR clusters stayed within a single donor.

This clonotype has more than one count but fewer than ten. Its matching antigen is unknown. Study-wide results and caveats: A second wave of clones peaked on day 37, and their SARS-CoV-2 specificity went unconfirmed.

Each CDR3 protein gets one entry after TCRdb re-called the 5' RACE reads with MiXCR. The data show a few hundred thousand distinct CDR3 sequences, with roughly 14% seen just once and 22% held by the top ten. The CDR3 is 15 amino acids. Trimming removed 0 bases at V and 5 bases at J, with 13 bases between. Germline V gives CDR1 SGHAT, CDR2 FQNNGV. This chain links TRBV11-2 with TRBJ2-5; D is unresolved. The receptor was derived from a young man who had mild COVID-19 (a few samples of this study predate the infection). Cell type and time point are not known. The sample consisted of PBMCs or a T cell subset sorted from them (not recorded which). CDR3 sequence reads: CASSLDSSPQETQYF. The CDR3 DNA follows: TGTGCCAGCAGCTTAGATTCAAGTCCTCAGGAGACCCAGTACTTC.